This record concerns one T cell receptor beta chain sequence. Its antigen is undetermined. The data were obtained in a study of OX40 agonist ivuxolimab in advanced cancers. Study results and caveats: Averaging showed that CD8+ T cells had more expanded clones than CD4+ did. Nonresponders included some who also had low normalized T-cell clonal expansion.

Generated by immunoSEQ multiplex PCR, the TCRdb table keeps only in-frame clones and is missing some. The table shows some 29,000 clones, with about nine tenths occurring only once. Trimming cost V 7 bases and J 6 bases, with 24 bases left between them. There are 16 residues in the CDR3. CDR1 is WNHNN, CDR2 SYGVQD, per germline (reference sequence). Systemic immunosuppression or autoimmune disease history was grounds to exclude patients. This chain uses TRBV10-1 with TRBJ2-5; perhaps TRBD1 as D (5 bases). The TCR comes from an adult with an advanced solid tumor such as melanoma, head and neck, liver or kidney cancer. The sample here was CD4+ or CD8+ T cells sorted from blood, taken in a trial of the OX40 agonist ivuxolimab. CDR3 DNA sequence: TGCGCCAGCAACGCAGGCCCGCTGATGGGGCTGAAGACCCAGTACTTC. Encoded protein: CASNAGPLMGLKTQYF.